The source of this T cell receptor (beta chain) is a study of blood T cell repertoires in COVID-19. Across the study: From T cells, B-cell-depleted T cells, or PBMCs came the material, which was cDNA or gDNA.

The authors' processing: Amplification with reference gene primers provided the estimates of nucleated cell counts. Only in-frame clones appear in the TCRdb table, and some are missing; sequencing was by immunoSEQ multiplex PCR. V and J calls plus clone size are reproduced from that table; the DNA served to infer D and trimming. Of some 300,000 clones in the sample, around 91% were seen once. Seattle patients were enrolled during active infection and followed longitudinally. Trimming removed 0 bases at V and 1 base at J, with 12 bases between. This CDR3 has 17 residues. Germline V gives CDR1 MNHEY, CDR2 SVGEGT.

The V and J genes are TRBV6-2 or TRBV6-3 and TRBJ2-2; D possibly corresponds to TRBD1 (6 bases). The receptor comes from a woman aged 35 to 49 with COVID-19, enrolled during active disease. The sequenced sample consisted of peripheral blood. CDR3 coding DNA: TGTGCCAGCAGTTACTCGGGGGCACAGGGGAACACCGGGGAGCTGTTTTTT. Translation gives CASSYSGAQGNTGELFF.